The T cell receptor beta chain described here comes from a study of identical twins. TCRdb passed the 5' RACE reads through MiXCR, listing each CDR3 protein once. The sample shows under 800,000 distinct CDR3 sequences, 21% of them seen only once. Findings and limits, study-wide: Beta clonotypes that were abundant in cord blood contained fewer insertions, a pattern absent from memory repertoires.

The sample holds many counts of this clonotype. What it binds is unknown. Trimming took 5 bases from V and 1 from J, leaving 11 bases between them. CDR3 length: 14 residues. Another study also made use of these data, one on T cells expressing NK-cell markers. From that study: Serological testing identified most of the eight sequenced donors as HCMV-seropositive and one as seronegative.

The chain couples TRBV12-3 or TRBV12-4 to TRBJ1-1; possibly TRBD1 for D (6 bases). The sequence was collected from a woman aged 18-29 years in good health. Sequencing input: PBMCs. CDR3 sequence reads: CASSRQETNTEAFF. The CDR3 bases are TGTGCCAGCAGTCGACAGGAGACGAACACTGAAGCTTTCTTT.